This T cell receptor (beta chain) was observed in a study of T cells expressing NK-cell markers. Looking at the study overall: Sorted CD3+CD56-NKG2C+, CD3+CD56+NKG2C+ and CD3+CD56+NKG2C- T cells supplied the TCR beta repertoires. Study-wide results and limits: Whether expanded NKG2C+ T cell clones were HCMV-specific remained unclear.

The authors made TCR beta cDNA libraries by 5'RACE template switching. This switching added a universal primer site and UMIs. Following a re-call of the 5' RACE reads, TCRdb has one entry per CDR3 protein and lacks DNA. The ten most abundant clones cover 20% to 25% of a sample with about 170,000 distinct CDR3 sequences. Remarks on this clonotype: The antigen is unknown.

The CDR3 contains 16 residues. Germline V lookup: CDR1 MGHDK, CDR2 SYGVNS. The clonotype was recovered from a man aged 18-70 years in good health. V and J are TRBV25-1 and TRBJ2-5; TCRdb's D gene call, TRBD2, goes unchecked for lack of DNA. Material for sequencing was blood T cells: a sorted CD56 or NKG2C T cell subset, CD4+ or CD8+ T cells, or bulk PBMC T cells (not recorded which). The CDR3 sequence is CASSELGTSDQETQYF.